This entry lists 23 T cell receptor beta chains sequenced from one sample in a study of cytomegalovirus exposure and HLA in healthy donors. PCR involved 60 Vbeta and 13 Jbeta primers. Using immunoSEQ multiplex PCR, the repertoire was profiled, and TCRdb retains in-frame clones only, with some absent. The data show around 90,000 clones, about four fifths seen once. Sequences were obtained from PBMCs. These receptors were collected from a human donor in good health.

J is TRBJ2-1 and V is TRBV7-6; 8 bases match TRBD2. This CDR3 contains 14 residues. The germline gives CDR1 SGHVS, CDR2 FNYEAQ. The J segment lost 8 bases and the V segment lost 7 bases, leaving 10 bases of the junction unmatched. The DNA for the CDR3 is TGTGCCAGCACTAACCGGGAGGGCGGCTATGAGCAGTTCTTC. Translating it yields CASTNREGGYEQFF.

The chain links TRBV5-1 to TRBJ1-2; 9 bases map to TRBD1. Germline V lookup: CDR1 SGHRS, CDR2 YFSETQ. Losses at the gene ends were 4 bases for V and 4 bases for J; bases not matched to a gene: 5. The CDR3 has 14 amino acids. The CDR3 here is CASSPGQGGYGYTF. The DNA of the CDR3 is TGCGCCAGCAGCCCGGGACAGGGAGGCTATGGCTACACCTTC. The whole variable domain, filled in from reference TRBV5-1 and TRBJ1-2, reads KAGVTQTPRYLIKTRGQQVTLSCSPISGHRSVSWYQQTPGQGLQFLFEYFSETQRNKGNFPGRFSGRQFSNSRSEMNVSTLELGDSALYLCASSPGQGGYGYTFGSGTRLTVV.

This clone was seen more than once but under ten times. The chain combines TRBV7-2 with TRBJ2-7, with D uncertain. The CDR3 runs 11 residues. Deletions cut 4 bases from V and 3 bases from J, with 4 bases between. The germline V gene has CDR1 SGHTA and CDR2 FQGNSA. The CDR3 DNA sequence: TGTGCCAGCAGCTCCATCTACGAGCAGTACTTC. Its protein is CASSSIYEQYF. Full variable domain (outside the CDR3, taken from reference TRBV7-2 and TRBJ2-7): GAGVSQSPSNKVTEKGKDVELRCDPISGHTALYWYRQSLGQGLEFLIYFQGNSAPDKSGLPSDRFSAERTGGSVSTLTIQRTQQEDSAVYLCASSSIYEQYFGPGTRLTVT.

On this clone: Other DNA sequences from this sample encode an identical CDR3 as well. This chain connects TRBV19 to TRBJ1-5; no reliable D call. This CDR3 has 13 amino acids. Germline CDR1 and CDR2: LNHDA and SQIVND (reference sequence). V lost 4 bases and J lost 1, with 5 bases in between. For the CDR3, the DNA is TGTGCCAGTAGTACAGGAAGCAATCAGCCCCAGCATTTT. As protein: CASSTGSNQPQHF.

This clone turned up a few times. A far larger clone is a single base away, which makes a read error likely. The J gene is TRBJ2-7, the V gene TRBV6-1, with 9 bases that match TRBD2. The CDR3 sequence is 14 residues long. V was pared by 8 bases and J by 5 bases, with 10 bases of the junction left unmatched. Germline CDR1 reads MNHNS; CDR2 reads SASEGT. CDR3 protein: CASSTATSGHEQYF. The CDR3 DNA reads as TGTGCCAGCTCGACGGCGACTAGCGGCCACGAGCAGTACTTC.

There are a few counts of this clone. V gene TRBV6-5 combines with J gene TRBJ2-3; TRBD2 agrees at 10 bases. The CDR3 totals 15 residues. J was trimmed by 4 bases and V by 8 bases; bases with no gene match: 9. In germline, CDR1 is MNHEY, CDR2 SVGAGI. The CDR3 DNA sequence: TGTGCCAGCCGCGCTAGCGGGGGCCCTTCAGATACGCAGTATTTT. Amino acid sequence: CASRASGGPSDTQYF.

The genes are TRBV7-3 and TRBJ2-7, with D maybe TRBD1 (6 bases). The CDR3 consists of 15 residues. Germline CDR1 SGHTA, CDR2 FQGTGA. Trimming took 2 bases from V and 2 from J, leaving 13 bases between them. CDR3 residues: CASSLGQGRPYEQYF. The CDR3 DNA is TGTGCCAGCAGCTTAGGGCAGGGGCGGCCCTACGAGCAGTACTTC. Based on the CDR3 plus reference TRBV7-3 and TRBJ2-7, the full variable domain is GAGVSQTPSNKVTEKGKYVELRCDPISGHTALYWYRQSLGQGPEFLIYFQGTGAADDSGLPNDRFFAVRPEGSVSTLKIQRTERGDSAVYLCASSLGQGRPYEQYFGPGTRLTVT.

The chain links TRBV4-3 to TRBJ2-3; 11 bases agree with TRBD2. The V and J ends lost 1 base and 6 bases, in that order; junction bases with no gene match: 6. The length of the CDR3 is 16 residues. Germline V gives CDR1 LGHNA, CDR2 YSLEER. The CDR3: CASSQGLAGKGDTQYF. In DNA form, the CDR3 reads TGCGCCAGCAGCCAAGGACTAGCGGGAAAGGGGGATACGCAGTATTTT.

In its sample, this clone was seen once. The chain combines TRBV7-9 with TRBJ1-2; TRBD1 matches at 7 bases. CDR1 SEHNR and CDR2 FQNEAQ come from the germline V gene (reference sequence). With V trimmed by 5 bases and J by 3 bases, 3 bases remained unmatched. The CDR3 has 13 amino acids. The CDR3 spells CASSKGQYYGYTF. The CDR3 DNA follows: TGTGCCAGCAGCAAGGGACAGTACTATGGCTACACCTTC.

This clone turned up a few times. The chain joins TRBV14 to TRBJ2-1; 7 nucleotides match TRBD2. The V segment lost 4 bases and the J segment 4 bases; nucleotides outside the gene matches: 10. CDR1 and CDR2 from the germline V gene are SGHDN and FVKESK. The CDR3 contains 16 residues. The CDR3 region has the DNA TGTGCCAGCAGCCCCCTTGGAGGGAGGGGTTACAATGAGCAGTTCTTC. It is translated as CASSPLGGRGYNEQFF.

This chain connects TRBV9 to TRBJ2-7; the match to TRBD1 covers 9 bases. Germline loops: CDR1 SGDLS, CDR2 YYNGEE. The CDR3 runs 17 residues. Germline trimming cut 2 bases from V and 0 bases from J; bases unmatched to any gene: 9. DNA for the CDR3: TGTGCCAGCAGCGTTGAGACCGGGACAGGGTCCTCCTACGAGCAGTACTTC. It encodes CASSVETGTGSSYEQYF.

J is TRBJ1-1 and V is TRBV6-6; D is ambiguous. Trimming left V 7 bases short and J 7 bases short, with 7 bases between. CDR1 is MNHNY, CDR2 SVGAGI, per germline (reference sequence). The CDR3 covers 10 residues. The CDR3 region has the DNA TGTGCCAGCAATCAGTTTGAAGCTTTCTTT. Amino acids: CASNQFEAFF.

This clone was observed a few times. This chain joins TRBV5-5 and TRBJ1-1; TRBD1 is a possible D gene (6 bases). The CDR3 loop spans 15 amino acids. Germline CDR1 and CDR2: SGHKS and YYEKEE (reference sequence). Deletions cut 1 base from V and 4 bases from J, with 14 bases between. In DNA form, the CDR3 reads TGTGCCAGCAGCTTGAGGGCAGGGGAGAGCACTGAAGCTTTCTTT. This gives the protein CASSLRAGESTEAFF. Full variable domain (missing parts from reference TRBV5-5 and TRBJ1-1): DAGVTQSPTHLIKTRGQQVTLRCSPISGHKSVSWYQQVLGQGPQFIFQYYEKEERGRGNFPDRFSARQFPNYSSELNVNALLLGDSALYLCASSLRAGESTEAFFGQGTRLTVV.

The chain carries TRBV5-4 and TRBJ2-7; perhaps TRBD2 as D (5 bases). The CDR3 loop spans 15 amino acids. CDR1 and CDR2 (germline): SGHNT, YYREEE (reference sequence). V was trimmed by 4 bases and J by 4 bases, leaving 18 bases between them. In DNA form, the CDR3 reads TGTGCCAGCAGCCCCCGCTCGGGAAATTCTTACGAGCAGTACTTC. Its protein product is CASSPRSGNSYEQYF.

This clone was counted a few times. J is TRBJ2-1 and V is TRBV5-4, with TRBD2 as a possible D gene (5 bases). Trimming shortened V by 4 bases and J by 3 bases, and 17 bases separated the two germline ends. Germline lookup yields CDR1 SGHNT and CDR2 YYREEE (reference sequence). The CDR3 is 16 residues long. CDR3 nucleotides: TGTGCCAGCAGCGGCCCCGGGGTCGCTAGCTACAATGAGCAGTTCTTC. It yields the protein CASSGPGVASYNEQFF.

This sequence joins TRBV6-1 and TRBJ1-2; TRBD1 might be the D (6 bases). V was shortened by 3 bases and J by 1 base, with 12 bases between the two germline ends. The germline V gene has CDR1 MNHNS and CDR2 SASEGT. This CDR3 has 15 amino acids. Here the CDR3 DNA reads TGTGCCAGCAGTGACCTCACAGGGAGTAACTATGGCTACACCTTC. Translating it yields CASSDLTGSNYGYTF.

The V and J genes are TRBV15 and TRBJ2-2; D gene ambiguous. The CDR3 is 12 amino acids. Trimming took 3 bases from V and 5 from J, leaving 4 bases between them. CDR1 and CDR2 (germline): LNHNV, YYDKDF (reference sequence). Here the CDR3 DNA reads TGTGCCACCAGCAGGACTACCGGGGAGCTGTTTTTT. It is translated as CATSRTTGELFF.

In its sample, this clone was seen a few times. The chain has TRBV4-3 and TRBJ1-1; weak D call: TRBD1 (6 bases). There are 14 residues in the CDR3. With 5 bases removed from V and 3 bases from J, the gap between germline ends came to 13 bases. In germline, CDR1 is LGHNA, CDR2 YSLEER. The CDR3 sequence is CASSAQGGYTEAFF. DNA for the CDR3: TGCGCCAGCAGCGCACAAGGGGGATACACTGAAGCTTTCTTT.

V usage is TRBV7-2 and J usage is TRBJ2-5; TRBD2 aligns across 11 bases. V lost 1 base and J lost 5; bases outside the gene matches: 3. The V gene's germline CDR1 is SGHTA and CDR2 FQGNSA. The CDR3 covers 15 residues. The CDR3 spells CASSLGRLAGETQYF. DNA of the CDR3: TGTGCCAGCAGCTTAGGTCGACTAGCGGGGGAGACCCAGTACTTC.

The J gene is TRBJ2-7, the V gene TRBV6-5; maybe TRBD1 (6 bases). V was cut by 0 bases and J by 2 bases, with 8 bases left in between. The CDR3 is 14 residues long. From germline, CDR1 is MNHEY and CDR2 SVGAGI. CDR3 loop: CASSYSGGPYEQYF. The CDR3 nucleotides are TGTGCCAGCAGTTACTCAGGGGGTCCCTACGAGCAGTACTTC.

This clone was observed a single time. Other DNA sequences in the sample encode the same CDR3. The J gene is TRBJ2-3, the V gene TRBV7-3; D might be TRBD2 (7 bases). The V and J ends lost 2 bases and 6 bases respectively, with 12 bases between them. CDR3 size: 14 residues. The germline V gene has CDR1 SGHTA and CDR2 FQGTGA. The CDR3 bases are TGTGCCAGCAGCTTAGGGGGGGGGCCGGATACGCAGTATTTT. Its protein is CASSLGGGPDTQYF.

In its sample, this clone was seen once. The chain links TRBV5-6 to TRBJ2-3, with 11 bases that match TRBD2. This CDR3 has 16 residues. The ends lost 0 bases at V and 0 bases at J; junction bases unmatched: 0. Germline CDR1 and CDR2: SGHDT and YYEEEE. Here the CDR3 reads CASSLGLAGSTDTQYF. The CDR3, as DNA: TGTGCCAGCAGCTTGGGACTAGCGGGGAGCACAGATACGCAGTATTTT.

This clone occurred once. J is TRBJ1-1 and V is TRBV28; maybe TRBD1 (6 bases). The V gene's germline CDR1 is MDHEN and CDR2 SYDVKM. V dropped 8 bases and J dropped 0 bases, with 7 bases sitting between them. The CDR3 runs 12 residues. The CDR3 bases are TGTGCCAGCGGGACAATGAACACTGAAGCTTTCTTT. As protein: CASGTMNTEAFF.